This entry concerns a single T cell receptor (beta chain). Its specificity is unknown. This CDR3 has 16 amino acids. Germline V gene lookup returns CDR1 SEHNR and CDR2 FQNEAQ (reference sequence). V gave up 1 base and J gave up 7 bases, with 20 bases separating them. The data stem from a study of cytomegalovirus exposure and HLA in healthy donors. Primers: 60 Vbeta forward and 13 Jbeta reverse. Generated by immunoSEQ multiplex PCR, the TCRdb table keeps only in-frame clones and is missing some. Counted here are under 150,000 clones, approximately 67% occurring once; the ten biggest clones make up over 6.5%. General study findings and limits: Accurate prediction of HLA-A and HLA-B alleles (for most subjects) was reportedly achieved from TCR beta sequences. Sequencing had likely introduced a cluster of highly shared sequence variants as an artifact.

The chain links TRBV7-9 to TRBJ2-7, with D perhaps matching TRBD1 (5 bases). The source is a man between 18 and 35 years old in good health and CMV-seropositive. The sequenced material came from PBMCs. CDR3 DNA sequence: TGTGCCAGCAGCTTAGGGTACGGGCAGGGAATGGGAGAGCAGTACTTC. Amino acids: CASSLGYGQGMGEQYF. Drawing the rest from reference TRBV7-9 and TRBJ2-7, the complete variable domain is DTGVSQNPRHKITKRGQNVTFRCDPISEHNRLYWYRQTLGQGPEFLTYFQNEAQLEKSRLLSDRFSAERPKGSFSTLEIQRTEQGDSAMYLCASSLGYGQGMGEQYFGPGTRLTVT.